This TCR beta chain was recovered during a study of control samples from healthy donors and cancer patients. Assay: immunoSEQ multiplex PCR; the TCRdb copy retains only in-frame clones and omits some. The sample records about 100,000 clones, about 90% being singletons. This CDR3 comprises 14 residues. Germline CDR1 SGHDT, CDR2 YYEEEE. Trimming left V 4 bases short and J 6 bases short, with 11 bases between. The sample was blood. This sequence originates from a woman aged 45-59 years in good health. The chain joins TRBV5-6 to TRBJ1-6, with D uncertain. The CDR3 is CASSLGPVNSPLHF. The DNA of the CDR3 is TGTGCCAGCAGCCTAGGACCCGTTAATTCACCCCTCCACTTT.